The 8 T cell receptor beta chains below all came from one sample that was sequenced in a study of blood T cells in healthy people across ages. It was with a sample-barcoded 5' primer and a J-beta primer mix that a second PCR of roughly 7 to 12 cycles was run. Via MiXCR, TCRdb re-called the 5' RACE reads, giving one row per CDR3 protein. The sample holds about 1,400,000 distinct CDR3 sequences, roughly 45% seen once. The material sequenced was blood. Receptors were obtained from a woman under 30 in good health.

This clonotype was counted between two and nine times. CDR3 protein: CASSPGTGGLNEQFF. The DNA for the CDR3 is TGTGCCAGCTCACCAGGGACAGGGGGTCTCAATGAGCAGTTCTTC. J is TRBJ2-1 and V is TRBV18; 11 bases agree with TRBD1. Looked up from germline, CDR1 is KGHSH and CDR2 is LQKENI. The CDR3 is 15 amino acids. Trimming took 2 bases from V and 6 from J; bases not matched to a gene: 3.

A remark on this clonotype: An end of the junction does not agree with germline; a read error may underlie this. The chain has TRBV12-3 or TRBV12-4 and TRBJ2-7; 14 nucleotides match TRBD2. This CDR3 contains 16 residues. CDR3 in DNA: TGTGCCGGCAGTCCGGGGACTAGCGGGGGCTCTATGGAGCAGTACTTC. Its protein is CAGSPGTSGGSMEQYF.

The sample holds many counts of this clonotype. The rearrangement uses TRBV6-1 and TRBJ1-1; the match to TRBD1 covers 9 bases. V lost 6 bases, J lost 4 bases, and 6 bases stayed unmatched. The CDR3 loop spans 14 amino acids. Germline V lookup: CDR1 MNHNS, CDR2 SASEGT. The CDR3 protein is CASSPGQGSTEAFF. CDR3 coding DNA: TGTGCCAGCAGCCCCGGACAGGGGAGCACTGAAGCTTTCTTT.

The V gene is TRBV12-3 or TRBV12-4, the J gene TRBJ2-6; the match to TRBD1 covers 11 bases. The J segment lost 2 bases and the V segment lost 10 bases, leaving 13 bases of the junction unmatched. This CDR3 contains 18 residues. The CDR3 DNA follows: TGTGCCAACAAGCGGGCGGGACAGGGGGATCCTGGGGCCAACGTCCTGACTTTC. Translated, it gives CANKRAGQGDPGANVLTF.

The rearrangement uses TRBV7-2 and TRBJ2-5, with a weak D call TRBD2 (6 bases). The assigned J gene may be wrong: the sequence end matches TRBJ2-7 better. Germline V CDR1 and CDR2: SGHTA, FQGNSA. This CDR3 spans 14 amino acids. The CDR3 region is CASSARRESYEQYF. The CDR3 DNA reads TGTGCCAGCAGCGCCCGACGGGAGTCCTACGAGCAGTACTTC.

This clonotype was observed a few times. This chain joins TRBV5-5 and TRBJ2-1, with D perhaps TRBD1 (5 bases). Trimming shortened V by 4 bases and J by 1 base, and 12 bases separated the two germline ends. CDR1 and CDR2 (germline): SGHKS, YYEKEE (reference sequence). The CDR3 runs 15 residues. The CDR3 DNA is TGTGCCAGCAGCGGTGGGGCGGAGTCCTACAATGAGCAGTTCTTC. Translated, it gives CASSGGAESYNEQFF.

This clonotype was picked up a small number of times. The chain combines TRBV5-1 with TRBJ1-2; TRBD1 is a possible D gene (5 bases). This CDR3 region has 15 residues. V lost 2 bases and J lost 6, with 17 bases in between. The germline gives CDR1 SGHRS, CDR2 YFSETQ. This CDR3 is CASSFQGRRADGYTF. The CDR3, as DNA: TGCGCCAGCAGCTTTCAGGGAAGGCGTGCGGATGGCTACACCTTC.

The CDR3 region has the DNA TGCAGCGTTGTTCCGGGGCCGGATGAAAAACTGTTTTTT. Translated, it gives CSVVPGPDEKLFF. The rearrangement joins TRBV29-1 to TRBJ1-4, with D perhaps matching TRBD1 (5 bases). The CDR3 is 13 residues long. The germline CDR1 and CDR2 sequences are SQVTM and ANQGSEA. Between the trimmed V and J ends, which lost 4 bases and 6 bases, there was a span of 12 bases.